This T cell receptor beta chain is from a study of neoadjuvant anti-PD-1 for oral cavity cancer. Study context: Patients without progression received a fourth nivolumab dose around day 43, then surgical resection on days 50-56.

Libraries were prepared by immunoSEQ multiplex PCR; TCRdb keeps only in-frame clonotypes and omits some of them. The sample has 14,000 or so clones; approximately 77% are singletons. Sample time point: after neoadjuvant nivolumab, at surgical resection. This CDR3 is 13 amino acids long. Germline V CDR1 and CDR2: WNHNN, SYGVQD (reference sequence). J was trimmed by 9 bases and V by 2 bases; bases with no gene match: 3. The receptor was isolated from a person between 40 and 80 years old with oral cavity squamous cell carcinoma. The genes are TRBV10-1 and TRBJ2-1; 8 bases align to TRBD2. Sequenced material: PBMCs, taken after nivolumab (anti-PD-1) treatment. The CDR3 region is CASSEGLAGEQFF. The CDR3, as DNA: TGCGCCAGCAGTGAGGGGCTAGCGGGTGAGCAGTTCTTC.